This T cell receptor (beta chain) was identified in a study of T cell clonality in common variable immunodeficiency. Overall study findings and caveats: Authors noted CVID clonality's cause needs subpopulation repertoire sequencing. CVID subjects showed higher TCRbeta clonality than healthy controls.

Clones were sequenced by immunoSEQ multiplex PCR, and TCRdb holds only the in-frame ones, with some missing. The sample holds about 52,000 clones, and no clone turns up only once. This clone was counted many times. The antigen is not known. With the read ending 3 residues before the CDR3 end, the germline J gene is used to fill in that end. Trimming cost V 5 bases and J 3 bases, with 9 bases left between them. Germline assignment: CDR1 SGHTA and CDR2 FQGTGA. The CDR3 totals 13 residues. The receptor comes from a person between 18 and 70 years old in good health. The source material was peripheral blood mononuclear cells. The chain uses TRBV7-3 and TRBJ2-3; D possibly corresponds to TRBD1 (5 bases). This CDR3 is CASSLGATDTQYF. The covered CDR3 bases are TGTGCCAGCAGCCTTGGGGCGACAGATACG.